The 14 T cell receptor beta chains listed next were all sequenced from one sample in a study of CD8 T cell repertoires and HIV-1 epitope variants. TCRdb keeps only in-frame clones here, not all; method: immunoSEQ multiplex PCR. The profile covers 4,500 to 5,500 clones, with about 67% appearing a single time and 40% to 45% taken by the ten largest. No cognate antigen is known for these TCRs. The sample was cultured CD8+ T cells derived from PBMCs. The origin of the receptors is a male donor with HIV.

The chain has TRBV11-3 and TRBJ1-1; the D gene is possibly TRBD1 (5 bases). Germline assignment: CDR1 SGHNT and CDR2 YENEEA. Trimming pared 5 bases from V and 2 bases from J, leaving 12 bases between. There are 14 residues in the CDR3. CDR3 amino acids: CASSPGGTNTEAFF. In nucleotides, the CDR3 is TGTGCCAGCAGCCCGGGGGGTACTAACACTGAAGCTTTCTTT.

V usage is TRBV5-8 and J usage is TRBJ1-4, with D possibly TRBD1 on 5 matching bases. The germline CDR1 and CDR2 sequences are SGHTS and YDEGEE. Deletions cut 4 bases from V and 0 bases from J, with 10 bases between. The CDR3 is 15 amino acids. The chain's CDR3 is CASSAGHATNEKLFF. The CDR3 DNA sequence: TGTGCCAGCAGCGCCGGACACGCAACTAATGAAAAACTGTTTTTT.

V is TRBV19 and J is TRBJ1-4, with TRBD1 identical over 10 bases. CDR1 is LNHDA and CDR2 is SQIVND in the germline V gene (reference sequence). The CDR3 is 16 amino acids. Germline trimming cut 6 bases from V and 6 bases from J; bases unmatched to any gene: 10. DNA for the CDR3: TGTGCCAGTAGATTAAACCCCGGGACAGGGGATGAAAAACTGTTTTTT. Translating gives CASRLNPGTGDEKLFF.

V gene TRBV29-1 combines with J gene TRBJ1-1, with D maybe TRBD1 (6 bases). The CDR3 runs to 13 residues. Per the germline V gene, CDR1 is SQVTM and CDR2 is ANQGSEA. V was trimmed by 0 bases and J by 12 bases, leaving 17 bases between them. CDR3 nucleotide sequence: TGCAGCGTTGAAGATGGTGTTACAGGGAGAACTTTCTTT. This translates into CSVEDGVTGRTFF.

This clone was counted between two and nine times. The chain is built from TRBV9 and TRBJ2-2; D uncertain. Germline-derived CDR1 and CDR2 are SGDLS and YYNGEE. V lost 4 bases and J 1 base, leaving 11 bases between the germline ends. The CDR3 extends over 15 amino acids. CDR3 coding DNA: TGTGCCAGCAGCCTTCCGACTCAGAACACCGGGGAGCTGTTTTTT. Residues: CASSLPTQNTGELFF.

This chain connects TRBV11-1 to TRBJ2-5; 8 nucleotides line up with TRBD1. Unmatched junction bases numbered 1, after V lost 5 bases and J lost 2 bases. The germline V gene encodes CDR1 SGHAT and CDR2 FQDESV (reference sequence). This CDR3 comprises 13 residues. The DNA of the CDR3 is TGTGCCAGCAGCAGGGACAGGCAAGAGACCCAGTACTTC. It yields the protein CASSRDRQETQYF.

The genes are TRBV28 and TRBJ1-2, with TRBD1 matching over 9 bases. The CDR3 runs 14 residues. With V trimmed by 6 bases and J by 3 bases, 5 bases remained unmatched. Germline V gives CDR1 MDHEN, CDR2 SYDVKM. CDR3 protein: CASSRQGDYYGYTF. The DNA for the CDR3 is TGTGCCAGCAGCCGACAGGGGGACTACTATGGCTACACCTTC.

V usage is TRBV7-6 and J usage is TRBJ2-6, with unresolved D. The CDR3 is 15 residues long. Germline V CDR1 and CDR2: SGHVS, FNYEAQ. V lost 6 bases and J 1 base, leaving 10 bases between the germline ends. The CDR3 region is CASSSFGSGANVLTF. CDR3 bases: TGTGCCAGCAGTTCCTTCGGATCTGGGGCCAACGTCCTGACTTTC.

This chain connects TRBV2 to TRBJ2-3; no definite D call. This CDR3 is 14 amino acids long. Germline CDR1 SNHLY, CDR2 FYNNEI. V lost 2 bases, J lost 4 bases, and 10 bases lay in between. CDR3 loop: CASSEPTVADTQYF. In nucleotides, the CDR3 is TGTGCCAGCAGTGAACCGACCGTCGCAGATACGCAGTATTTT.

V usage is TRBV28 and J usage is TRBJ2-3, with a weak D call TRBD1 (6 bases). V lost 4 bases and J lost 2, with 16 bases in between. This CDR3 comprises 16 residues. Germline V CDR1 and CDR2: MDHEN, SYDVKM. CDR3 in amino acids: CASSYAAQGTTDTQYF. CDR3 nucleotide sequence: TGTGCCAGCAGTTATGCCGCACAGGGAACCACAGATACGCAGTATTTT.

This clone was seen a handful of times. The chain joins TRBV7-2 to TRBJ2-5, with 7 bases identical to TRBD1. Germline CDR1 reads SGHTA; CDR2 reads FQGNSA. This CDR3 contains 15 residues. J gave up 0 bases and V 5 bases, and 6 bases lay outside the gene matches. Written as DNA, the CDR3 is TGTGCCAGCAGCGCGACAGGGTTCGACCAAGAGACCCAGTACTTC. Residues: CASSATGFDQETQYF.

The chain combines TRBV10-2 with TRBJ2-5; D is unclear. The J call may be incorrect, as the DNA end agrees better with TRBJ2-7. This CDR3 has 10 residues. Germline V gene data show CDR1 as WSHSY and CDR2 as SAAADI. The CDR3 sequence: CASSQYEQYF. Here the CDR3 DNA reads TGCGCCAGCAGCCAATACGAGCAGTACTTC.

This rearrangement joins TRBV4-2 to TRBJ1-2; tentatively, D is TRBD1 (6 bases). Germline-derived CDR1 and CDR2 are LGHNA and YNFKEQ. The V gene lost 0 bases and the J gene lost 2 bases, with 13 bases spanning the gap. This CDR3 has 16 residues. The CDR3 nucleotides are TGTGCCAGCAGCCAAGATCGGGGGCTGAAGAACTATGGCTACACCTTC. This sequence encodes CASSQDRGLKNYGYTF.

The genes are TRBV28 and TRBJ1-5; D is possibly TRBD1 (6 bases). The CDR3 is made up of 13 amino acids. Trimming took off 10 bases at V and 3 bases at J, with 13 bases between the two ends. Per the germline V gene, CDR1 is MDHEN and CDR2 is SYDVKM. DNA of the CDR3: TGTGCCACCAGGACAGTGCCCAATCAGCCCCAGCATTTT. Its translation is CATRTVPNQPQHF.